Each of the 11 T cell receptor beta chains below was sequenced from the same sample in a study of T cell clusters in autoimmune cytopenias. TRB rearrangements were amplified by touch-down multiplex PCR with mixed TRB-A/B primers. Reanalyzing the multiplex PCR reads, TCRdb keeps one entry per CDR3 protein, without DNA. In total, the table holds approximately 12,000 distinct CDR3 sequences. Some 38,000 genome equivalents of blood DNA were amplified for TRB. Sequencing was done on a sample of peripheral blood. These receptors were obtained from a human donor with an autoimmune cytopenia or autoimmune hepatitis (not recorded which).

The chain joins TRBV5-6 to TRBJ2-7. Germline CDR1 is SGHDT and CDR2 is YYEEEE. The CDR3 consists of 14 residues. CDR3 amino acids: CASSLLTVTYEQYF.

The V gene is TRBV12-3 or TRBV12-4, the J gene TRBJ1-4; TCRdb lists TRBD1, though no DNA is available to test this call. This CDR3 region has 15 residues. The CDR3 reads CASSFRQGINEKLFF.

CDR3 region: CASSRLPGGQLNSPLHF. The chain has TRBV14 and TRBJ1-6; TCRdb's D gene call, TRBD1, goes unchecked for lack of DNA. The CDR3 has 17 amino acids. CDR1 and CDR2 (germline): SGHDN, FVKESK. Full variable domain (outside the CDR3, taken from reference TRBV14 and TRBJ1-6): EAGVTQFPSHSVIEKGQTVTLRCDPISGHDNLYWYRRVMGKEIKFLLHFVKESKQDESGMPNNRFLAERTGGTYSTLKVQPAELEDSGVYFCASSRLPGGQLNSPLHFGNGTRLTVT.

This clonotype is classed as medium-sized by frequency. The CDR3 sequence is CASSLTGELFF. The rearrangement links TRBV6-2 or TRBV6-3 to TRBJ2-2. The germline V gene encodes CDR1 MNHEY and CDR2 SVGEGT. The CDR3 has 11 residues.

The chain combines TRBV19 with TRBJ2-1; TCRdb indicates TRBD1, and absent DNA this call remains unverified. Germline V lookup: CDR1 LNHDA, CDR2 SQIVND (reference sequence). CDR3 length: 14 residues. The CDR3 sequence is CASSKYGGGNEQFF.

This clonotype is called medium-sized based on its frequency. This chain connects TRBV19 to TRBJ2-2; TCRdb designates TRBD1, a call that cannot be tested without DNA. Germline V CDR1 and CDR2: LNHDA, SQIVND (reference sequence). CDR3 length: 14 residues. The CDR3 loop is CASSTSTGLGELFF.

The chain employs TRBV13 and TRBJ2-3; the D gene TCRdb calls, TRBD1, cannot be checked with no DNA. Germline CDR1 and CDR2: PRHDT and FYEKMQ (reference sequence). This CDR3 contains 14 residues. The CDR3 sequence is CASKERTRGDTQYF. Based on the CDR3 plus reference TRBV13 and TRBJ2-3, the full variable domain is AAGVIQSPRHLIKEKRETATLKCYPIPRHDTVYWYQQGPGQDPQFLISFYEKMQSDKGSIPDRFSAQQFSDYHSELNMSSLELGDSALYFCASKERTRGDTQYFGPGTRLTVL.

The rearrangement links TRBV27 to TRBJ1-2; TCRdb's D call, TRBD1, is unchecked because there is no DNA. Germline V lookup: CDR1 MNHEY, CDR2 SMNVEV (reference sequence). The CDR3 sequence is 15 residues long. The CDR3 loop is CASSTDGPGGYGYTF.

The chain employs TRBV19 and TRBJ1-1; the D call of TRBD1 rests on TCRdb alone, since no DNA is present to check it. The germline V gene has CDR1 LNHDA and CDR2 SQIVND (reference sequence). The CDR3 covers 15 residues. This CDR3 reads CASSKGITGNTEAFF.

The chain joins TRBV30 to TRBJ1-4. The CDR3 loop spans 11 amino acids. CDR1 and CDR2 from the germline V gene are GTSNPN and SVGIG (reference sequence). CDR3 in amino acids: CAWSGGEKLFF.

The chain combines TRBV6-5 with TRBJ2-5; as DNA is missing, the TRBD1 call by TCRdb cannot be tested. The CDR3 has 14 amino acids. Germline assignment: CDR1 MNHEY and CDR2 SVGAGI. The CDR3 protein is CASRRTGREETQYF.